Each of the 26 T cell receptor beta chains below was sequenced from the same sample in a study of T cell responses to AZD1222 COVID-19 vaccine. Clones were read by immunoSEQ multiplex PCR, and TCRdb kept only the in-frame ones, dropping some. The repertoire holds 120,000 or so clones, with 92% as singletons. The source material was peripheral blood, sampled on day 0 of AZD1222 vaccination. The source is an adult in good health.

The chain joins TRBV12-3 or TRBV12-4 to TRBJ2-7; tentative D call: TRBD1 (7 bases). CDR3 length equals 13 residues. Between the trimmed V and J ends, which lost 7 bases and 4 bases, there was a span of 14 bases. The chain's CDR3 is CASTATGRYEQYF. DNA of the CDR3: TGTGCCAGCACTGCGACAGGGAGGTACGAGCAGTACTTC.

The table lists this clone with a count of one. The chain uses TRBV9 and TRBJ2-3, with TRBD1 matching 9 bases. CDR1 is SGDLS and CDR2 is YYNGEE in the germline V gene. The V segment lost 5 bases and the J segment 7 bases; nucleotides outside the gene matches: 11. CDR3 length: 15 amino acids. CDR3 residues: CASSALQGAPNTQYF. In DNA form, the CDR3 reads TGTGCCAGCAGTGCCTTACAGGGGGCGCCAAATACGCAGTATTTT.

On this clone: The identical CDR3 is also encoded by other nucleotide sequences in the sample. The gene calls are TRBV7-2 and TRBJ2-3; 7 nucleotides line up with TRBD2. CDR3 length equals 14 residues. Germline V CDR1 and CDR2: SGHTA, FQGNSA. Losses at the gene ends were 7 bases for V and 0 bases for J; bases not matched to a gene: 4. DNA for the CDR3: TGTGCCAGCACCCTCGGGAGGAGCACAGATACGCAGTATTTT. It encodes CASTLGRSTDTQYF.

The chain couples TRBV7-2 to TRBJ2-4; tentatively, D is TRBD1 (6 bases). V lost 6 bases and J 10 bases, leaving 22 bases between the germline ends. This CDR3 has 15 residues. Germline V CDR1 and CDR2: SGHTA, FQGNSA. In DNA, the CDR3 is TGTGCCAGCAGACCTTCTGCGGCCCTAGGGGGAATTCAGTACTTC. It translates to CASRPSAALGGIQYF.

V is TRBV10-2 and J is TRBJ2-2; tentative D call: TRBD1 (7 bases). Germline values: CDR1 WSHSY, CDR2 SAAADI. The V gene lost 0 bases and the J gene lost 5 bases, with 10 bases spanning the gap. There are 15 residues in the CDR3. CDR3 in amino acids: CASSESSGGTGELFF. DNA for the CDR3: TGCGCCAGCAGTGAGTCATCAGGGGGGACCGGGGAGCTGTTTTTT.

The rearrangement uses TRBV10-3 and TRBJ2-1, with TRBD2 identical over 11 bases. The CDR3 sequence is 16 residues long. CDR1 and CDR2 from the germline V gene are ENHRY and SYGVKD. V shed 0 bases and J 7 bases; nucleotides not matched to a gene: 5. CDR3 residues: CAISESTSGSPNEQFF. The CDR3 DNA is TGTGCCATCAGTGAGTCAACTAGCGGGAGTCCTAATGAGCAGTTCTTC.

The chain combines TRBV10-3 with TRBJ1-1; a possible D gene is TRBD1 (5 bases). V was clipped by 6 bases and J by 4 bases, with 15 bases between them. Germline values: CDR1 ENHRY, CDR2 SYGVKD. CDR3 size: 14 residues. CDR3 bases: TGTGCCATCAGGAATGGCAGGGAGGGCACTGAAGCTTTCTTT. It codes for CAIRNGREGTEAFF.

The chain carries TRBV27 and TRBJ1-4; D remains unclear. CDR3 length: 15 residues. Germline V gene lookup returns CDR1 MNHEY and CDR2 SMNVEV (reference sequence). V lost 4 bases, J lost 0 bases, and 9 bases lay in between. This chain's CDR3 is CASSSAGATNEKLFF. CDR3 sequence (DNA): TGTGCCAGCAGTTCGGCGGGTGCAACTAATGAAAAACTGTTTTTT.

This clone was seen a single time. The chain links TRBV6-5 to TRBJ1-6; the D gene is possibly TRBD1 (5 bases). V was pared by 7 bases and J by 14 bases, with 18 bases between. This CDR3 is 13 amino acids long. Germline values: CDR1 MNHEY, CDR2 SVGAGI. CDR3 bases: TGTGCCAGCAACGGGGCGCAATATTTGACCCTCCACTTT. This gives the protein CASNGAQYLTLHF.

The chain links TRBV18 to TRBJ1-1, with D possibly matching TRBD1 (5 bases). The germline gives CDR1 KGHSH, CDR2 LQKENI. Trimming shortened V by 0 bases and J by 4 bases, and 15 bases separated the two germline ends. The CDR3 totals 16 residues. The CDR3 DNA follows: TGTGCCAGCTCACCACCGAGCGGGGGGTCACTCACTGAAGCTTTCTTT. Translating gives CASSPPSGGSLTEAFF.

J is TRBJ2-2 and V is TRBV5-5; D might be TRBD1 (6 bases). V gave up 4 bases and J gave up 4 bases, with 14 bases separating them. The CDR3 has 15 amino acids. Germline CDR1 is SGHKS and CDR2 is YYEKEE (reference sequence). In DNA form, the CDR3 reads TGTGCCAGCAGCCCCCCGAGGGGGACCACCGGGGAGCTGTTTTTT. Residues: CASSPPRGTTGELFF.

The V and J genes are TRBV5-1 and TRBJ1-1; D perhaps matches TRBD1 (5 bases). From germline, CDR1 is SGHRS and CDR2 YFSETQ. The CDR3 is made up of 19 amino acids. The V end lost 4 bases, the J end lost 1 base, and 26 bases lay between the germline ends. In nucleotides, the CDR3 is TGCGCCAGCAGCCGGGGAGGGTTAGGGGAGCGGAAACCGAACACTGAAGCTTTCTTT. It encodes CASSRGGLGERKPNTEAFF.

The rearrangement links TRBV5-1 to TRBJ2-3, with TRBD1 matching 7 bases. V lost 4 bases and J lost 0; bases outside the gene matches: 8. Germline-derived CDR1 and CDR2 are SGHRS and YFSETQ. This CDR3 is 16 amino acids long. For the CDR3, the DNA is TGCGCCAGCAGCGGGGCCACAGGGGTTAGCACAGATACGCAGTATTTT. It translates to CASSGATGVSTDTQYF.

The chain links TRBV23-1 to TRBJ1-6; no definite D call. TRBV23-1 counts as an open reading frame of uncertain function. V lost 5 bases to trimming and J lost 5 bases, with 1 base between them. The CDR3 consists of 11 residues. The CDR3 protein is CASSNNSPLHF. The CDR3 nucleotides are TGCGCCAGCAGTAATAATTCACCCCTCCACTTT.

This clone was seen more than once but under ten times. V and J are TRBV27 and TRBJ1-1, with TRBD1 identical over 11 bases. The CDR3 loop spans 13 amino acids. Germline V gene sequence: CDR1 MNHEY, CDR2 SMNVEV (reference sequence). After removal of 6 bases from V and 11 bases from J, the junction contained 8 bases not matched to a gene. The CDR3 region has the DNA TGTGCCAGCAGACCCGGACAGGGGGCAAAGGCTTTCTTT. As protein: CASRPGQGAKAFF.

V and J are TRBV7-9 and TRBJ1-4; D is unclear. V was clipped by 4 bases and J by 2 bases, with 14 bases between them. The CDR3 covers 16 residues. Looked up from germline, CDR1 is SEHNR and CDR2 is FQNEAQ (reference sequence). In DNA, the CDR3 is TGTGCCAGCAGCTCGGCTTCAGGTAGCACTAATGAAAAACTGTTTTTT. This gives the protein CASSSASGSTNEKLFF.

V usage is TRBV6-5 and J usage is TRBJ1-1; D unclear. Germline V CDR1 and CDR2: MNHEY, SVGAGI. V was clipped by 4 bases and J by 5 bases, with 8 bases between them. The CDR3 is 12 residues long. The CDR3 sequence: CASSFTATEAFF. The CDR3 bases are TGTGCCAGCAGTTTCACGGCAACTGAAGCTTTCTTT.

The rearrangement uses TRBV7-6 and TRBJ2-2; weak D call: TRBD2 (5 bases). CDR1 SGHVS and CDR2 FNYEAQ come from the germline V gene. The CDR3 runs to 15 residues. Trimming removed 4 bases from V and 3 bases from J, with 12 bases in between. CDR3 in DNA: TGTGCCAGCAGCTCGAGAGCCGGGGACACCGGGGAGCTGTTTTTT. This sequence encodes CASSSRAGDTGELFF.

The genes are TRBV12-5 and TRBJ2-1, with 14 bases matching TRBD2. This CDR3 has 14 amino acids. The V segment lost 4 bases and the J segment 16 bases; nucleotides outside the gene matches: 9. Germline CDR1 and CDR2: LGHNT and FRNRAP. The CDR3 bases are TGTGCTAGTGGTTCGGGACTAGCGGGGGCCCCTCAATTCTTC. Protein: CASGSGLAGAPQFF. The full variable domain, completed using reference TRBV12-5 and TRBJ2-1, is DARVTQTPRHKVTEMGQEVTMRCQPILGHNTVFWYRQTMMQGLELLAYFRNRAPLDDSGMPKDRFSAEMPDATLATLKIQPSEPRDSAVYFCASGSGLAGAPQFFGPGTRLTVL.

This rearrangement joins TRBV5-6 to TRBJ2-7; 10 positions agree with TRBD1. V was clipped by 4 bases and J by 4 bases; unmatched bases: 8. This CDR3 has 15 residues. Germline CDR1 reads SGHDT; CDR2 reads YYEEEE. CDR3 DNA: TGTGCCAGCAGCGAACCGGGACAGGGGCTATACGAGCAGTACTTC. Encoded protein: CASSEPGQGLYEQYF.

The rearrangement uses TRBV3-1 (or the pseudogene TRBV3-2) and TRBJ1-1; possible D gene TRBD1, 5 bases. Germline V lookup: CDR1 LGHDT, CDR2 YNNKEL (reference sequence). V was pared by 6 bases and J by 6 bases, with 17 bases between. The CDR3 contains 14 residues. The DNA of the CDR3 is TGTGCCAGCAGACCCTACCAGGGCGCCCCTGAAGCTTTCTTT. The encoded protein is CASRPYQGAPEAFF.

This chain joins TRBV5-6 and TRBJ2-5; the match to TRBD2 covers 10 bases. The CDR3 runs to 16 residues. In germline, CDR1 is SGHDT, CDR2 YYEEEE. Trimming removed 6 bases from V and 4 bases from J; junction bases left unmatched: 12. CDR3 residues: CASISLAGVRGETQYF. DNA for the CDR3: TGTGCCAGCATCTCCCTAGCGGGAGTACGGGGAGAGACCCAGTACTTC.

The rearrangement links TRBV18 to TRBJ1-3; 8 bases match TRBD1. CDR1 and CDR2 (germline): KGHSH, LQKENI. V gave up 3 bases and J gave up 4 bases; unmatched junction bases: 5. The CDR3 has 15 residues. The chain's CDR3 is CASSPPRGPGNTIYF. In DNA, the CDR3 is TGTGCCAGCTCACCCCCCAGGGGGCCCGGAAACACCATATATTTT.

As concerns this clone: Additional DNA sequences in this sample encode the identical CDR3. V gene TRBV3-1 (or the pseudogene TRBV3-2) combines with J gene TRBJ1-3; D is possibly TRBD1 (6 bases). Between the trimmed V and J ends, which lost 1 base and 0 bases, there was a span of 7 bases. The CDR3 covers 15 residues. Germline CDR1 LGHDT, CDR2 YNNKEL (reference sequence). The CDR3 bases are TGTGCCAGCAGCCAAGGGACAGTCTCTGGAAACACCATATATTTT. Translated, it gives CASSQGTVSGNTIYF.

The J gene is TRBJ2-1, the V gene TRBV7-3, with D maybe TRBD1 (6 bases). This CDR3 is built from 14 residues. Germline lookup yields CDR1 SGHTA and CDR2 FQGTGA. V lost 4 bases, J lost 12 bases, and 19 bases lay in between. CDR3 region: CASSSGPGTRGQFF. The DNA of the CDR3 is TGTGCCAGCAGCTCCGGTCCCGGGACACGGGGGCAGTTCTTC.

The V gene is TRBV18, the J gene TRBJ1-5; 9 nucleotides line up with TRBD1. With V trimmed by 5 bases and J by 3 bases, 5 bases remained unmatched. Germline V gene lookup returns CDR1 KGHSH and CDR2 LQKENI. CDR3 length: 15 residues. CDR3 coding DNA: TGTGCCAGCTCAGAACAGGGGGCGAACAATCAGCCCCAGCATTTT. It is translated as CASSEQGANNQPQHF.